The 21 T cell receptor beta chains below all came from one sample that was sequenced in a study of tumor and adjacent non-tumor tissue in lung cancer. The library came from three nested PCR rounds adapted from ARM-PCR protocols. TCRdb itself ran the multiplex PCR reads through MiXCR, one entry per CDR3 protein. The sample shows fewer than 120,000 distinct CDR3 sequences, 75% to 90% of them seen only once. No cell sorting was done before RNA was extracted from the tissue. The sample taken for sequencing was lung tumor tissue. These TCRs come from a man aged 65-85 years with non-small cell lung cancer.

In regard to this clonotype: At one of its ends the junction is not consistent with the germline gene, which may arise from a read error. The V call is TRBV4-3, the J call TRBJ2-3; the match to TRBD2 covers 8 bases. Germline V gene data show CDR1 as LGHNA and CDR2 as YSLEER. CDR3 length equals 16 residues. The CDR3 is CDSSQNLTGGPDTQYF. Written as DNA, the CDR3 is TGCGACAGCAGCCAAAATCTAACGGGAGGGCCAGATACGCAGTATTTT.

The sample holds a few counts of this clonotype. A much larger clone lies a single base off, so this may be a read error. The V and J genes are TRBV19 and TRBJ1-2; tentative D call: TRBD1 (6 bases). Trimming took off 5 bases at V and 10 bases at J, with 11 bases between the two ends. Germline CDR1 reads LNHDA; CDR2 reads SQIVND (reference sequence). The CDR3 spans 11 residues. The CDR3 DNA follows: TGTGCCAGTAGTCGGCGACAGGACTACACCTTC. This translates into CASSRRQDYTF.

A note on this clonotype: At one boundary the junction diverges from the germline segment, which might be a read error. The DNA of the CDR3 is TGTGCCAGCAACTTCGGCGGGTGCCGGACTGAAGCATTCTTT. Protein sequence: CASNFGGCRTEAFF. The chain combines TRBV11-2 with TRBJ1-1; D is undetermined. CDR1 and CDR2 from the germline V gene are SGHAT and FQNNGV. CDR3 length equals 14 residues.

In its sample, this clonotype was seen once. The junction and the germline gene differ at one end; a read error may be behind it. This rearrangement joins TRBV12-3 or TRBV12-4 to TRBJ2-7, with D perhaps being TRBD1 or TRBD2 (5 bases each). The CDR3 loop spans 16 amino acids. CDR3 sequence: CASTRESTSGSYEQYF. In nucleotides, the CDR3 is TGTGCCAGCACCAGGGAGAGTACTAGTGGGAGTTACGAACAGTACTTC.

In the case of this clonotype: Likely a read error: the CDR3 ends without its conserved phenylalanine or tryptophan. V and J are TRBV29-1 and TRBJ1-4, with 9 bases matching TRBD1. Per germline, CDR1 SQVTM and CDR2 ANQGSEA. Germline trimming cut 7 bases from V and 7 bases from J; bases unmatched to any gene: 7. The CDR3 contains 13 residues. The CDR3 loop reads CSDGQGSGEKLFS. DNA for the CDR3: TGCAGCGATGGACAGGGGAGCGGTGAAAAACTGTTTTCT.

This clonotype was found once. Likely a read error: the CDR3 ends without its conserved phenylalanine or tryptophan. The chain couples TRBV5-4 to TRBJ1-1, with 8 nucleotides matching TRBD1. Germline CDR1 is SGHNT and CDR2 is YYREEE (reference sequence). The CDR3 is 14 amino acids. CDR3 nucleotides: TGTACCAGCAGCTTCGACAGGGGATCGACTGAAGCTTTCGTT. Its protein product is CTSSFDRGSTEAFV.

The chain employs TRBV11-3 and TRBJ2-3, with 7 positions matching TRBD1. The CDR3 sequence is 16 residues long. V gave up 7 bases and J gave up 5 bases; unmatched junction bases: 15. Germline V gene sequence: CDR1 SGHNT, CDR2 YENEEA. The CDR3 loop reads CASNSRTGHLLDTQYF. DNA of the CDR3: TGTGCCAGCAACTCCCGGACAGGTCATCTGCTAGATACGCAGTATTTT.

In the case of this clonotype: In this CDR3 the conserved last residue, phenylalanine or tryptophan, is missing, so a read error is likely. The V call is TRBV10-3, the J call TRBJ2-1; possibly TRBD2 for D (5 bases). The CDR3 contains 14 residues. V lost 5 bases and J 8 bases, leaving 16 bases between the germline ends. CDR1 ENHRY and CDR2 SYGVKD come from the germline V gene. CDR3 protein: CAISSRRGVHEQFS. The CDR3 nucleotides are TGTGCCATCAGTTCGAGACGGGGAGTACATGAGCAGTTCTCC.

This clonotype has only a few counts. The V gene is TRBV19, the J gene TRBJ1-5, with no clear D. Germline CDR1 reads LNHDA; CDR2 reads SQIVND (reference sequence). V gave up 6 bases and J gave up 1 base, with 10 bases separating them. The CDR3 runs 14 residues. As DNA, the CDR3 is TGTGCCAGTAGACTCGAGGGAAGCAATCAGCCCCAGCATTTT. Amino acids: CASRLEGSNQPQHF.

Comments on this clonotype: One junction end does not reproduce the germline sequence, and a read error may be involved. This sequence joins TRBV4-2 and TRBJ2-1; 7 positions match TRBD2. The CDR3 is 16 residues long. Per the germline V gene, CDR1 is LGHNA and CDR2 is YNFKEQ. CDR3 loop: CAGSQDGLTGGNEQFF. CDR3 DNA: TGTGCCGGCAGCCAAGATGGACTAACGGGAGGCAATGAGCAGTTCTTC.

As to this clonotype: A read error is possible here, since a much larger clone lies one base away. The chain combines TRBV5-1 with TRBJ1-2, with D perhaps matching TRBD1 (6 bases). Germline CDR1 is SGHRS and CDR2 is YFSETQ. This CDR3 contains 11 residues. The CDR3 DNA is TGCGCCAGCAGTTCGGGCAGGGGCTACATCTTC. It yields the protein CASSSGRGYIF.

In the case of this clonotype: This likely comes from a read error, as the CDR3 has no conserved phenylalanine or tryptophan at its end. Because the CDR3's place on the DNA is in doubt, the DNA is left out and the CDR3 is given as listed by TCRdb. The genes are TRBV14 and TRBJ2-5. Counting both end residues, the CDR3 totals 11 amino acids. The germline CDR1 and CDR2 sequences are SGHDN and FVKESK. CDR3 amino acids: CASSQEGTQYY.

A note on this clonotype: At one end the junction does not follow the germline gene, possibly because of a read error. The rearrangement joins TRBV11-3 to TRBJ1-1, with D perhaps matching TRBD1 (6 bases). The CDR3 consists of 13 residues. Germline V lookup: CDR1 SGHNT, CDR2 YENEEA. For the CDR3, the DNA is TGTGCCAGCAACTCATATCGGGACACTGAAGCTCTCTTT. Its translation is CASNSYRDTEALF.

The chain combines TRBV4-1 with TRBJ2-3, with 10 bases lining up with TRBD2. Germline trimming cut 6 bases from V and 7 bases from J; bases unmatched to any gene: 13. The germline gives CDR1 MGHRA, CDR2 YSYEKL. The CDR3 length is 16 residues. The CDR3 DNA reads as TGCGCCAGCAGACAAAGAGCGGGGGGGCCTTCTAATACGCAGTATTTT. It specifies CASRQRAGGPSNTQYF.

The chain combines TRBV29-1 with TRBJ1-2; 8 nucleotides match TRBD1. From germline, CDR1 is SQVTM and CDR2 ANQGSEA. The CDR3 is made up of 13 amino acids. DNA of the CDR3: TGCTGCATTGGGACAGGTGAATTCTATGGCTACACCTTC. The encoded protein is CCIGTGEFYGYTF.

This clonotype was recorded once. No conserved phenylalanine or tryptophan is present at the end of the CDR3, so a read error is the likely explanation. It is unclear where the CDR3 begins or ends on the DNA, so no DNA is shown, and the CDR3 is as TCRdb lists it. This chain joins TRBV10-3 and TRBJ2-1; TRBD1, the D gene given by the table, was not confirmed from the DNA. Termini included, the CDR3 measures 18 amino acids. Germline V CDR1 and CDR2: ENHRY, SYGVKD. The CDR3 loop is CAISSNSSWGGTYNEQLL.

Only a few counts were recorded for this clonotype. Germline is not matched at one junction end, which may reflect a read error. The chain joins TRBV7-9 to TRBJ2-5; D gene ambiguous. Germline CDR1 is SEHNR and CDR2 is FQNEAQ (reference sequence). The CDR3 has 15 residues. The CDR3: CASSPSRVEQEAQYF. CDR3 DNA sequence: TGTGCCAGCAGCCCAAGCCGGGTAGAACAAGAGGCCCAGTACTTC.

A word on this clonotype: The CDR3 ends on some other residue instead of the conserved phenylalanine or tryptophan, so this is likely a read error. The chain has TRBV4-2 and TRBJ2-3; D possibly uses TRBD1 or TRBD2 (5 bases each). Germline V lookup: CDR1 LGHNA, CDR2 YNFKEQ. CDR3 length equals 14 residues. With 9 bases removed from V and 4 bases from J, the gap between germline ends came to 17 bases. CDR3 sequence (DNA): TGTGCCAGTTCGAGAGGGGCTGTGGCAGATACGCAGTATTCT. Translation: CASSRGAVADTQYS.

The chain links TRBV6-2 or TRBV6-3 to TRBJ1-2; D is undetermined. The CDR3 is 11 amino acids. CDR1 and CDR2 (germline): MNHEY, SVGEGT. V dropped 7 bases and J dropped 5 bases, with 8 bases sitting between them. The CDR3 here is CASNLSYGYTF. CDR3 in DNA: TGTGCCAGCAATCTTTCATATGGCTACACCTTC.

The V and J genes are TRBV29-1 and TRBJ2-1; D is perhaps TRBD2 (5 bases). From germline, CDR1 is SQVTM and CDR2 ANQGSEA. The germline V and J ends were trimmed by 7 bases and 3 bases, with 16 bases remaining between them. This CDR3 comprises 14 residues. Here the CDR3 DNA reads TGCAGCGGTAGACCAACGGGGTTCTACAATGAGCAGTTCTTC. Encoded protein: CSGRPTGFYNEQFF.

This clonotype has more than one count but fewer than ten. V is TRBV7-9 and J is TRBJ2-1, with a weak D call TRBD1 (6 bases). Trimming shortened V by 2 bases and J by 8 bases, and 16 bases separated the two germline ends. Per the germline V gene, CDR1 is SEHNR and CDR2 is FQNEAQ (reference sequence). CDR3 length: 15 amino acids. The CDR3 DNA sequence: TGTGCCAGCAGCTTATTCTCAGGGGCGTCGTATGAGCAGTTCTTC. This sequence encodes CASSLFSGASYEQFF.